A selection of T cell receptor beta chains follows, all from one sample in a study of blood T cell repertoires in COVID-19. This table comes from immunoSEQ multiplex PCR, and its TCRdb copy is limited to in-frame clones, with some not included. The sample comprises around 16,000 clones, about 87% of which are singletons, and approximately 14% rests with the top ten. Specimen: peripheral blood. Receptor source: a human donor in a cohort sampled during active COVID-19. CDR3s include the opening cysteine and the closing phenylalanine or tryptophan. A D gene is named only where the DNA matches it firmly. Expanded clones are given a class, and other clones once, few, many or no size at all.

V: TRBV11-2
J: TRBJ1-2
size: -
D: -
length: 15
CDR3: CASSQGRDPAYGYTF
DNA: TGTGCCAGCAGCCAGGGGCGAGATCCGGCCTATGGCTACACCTTC

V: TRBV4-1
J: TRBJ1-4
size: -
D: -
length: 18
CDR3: CASSRRDDWGATNEKLFF
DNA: TGCGCCAGCAGCCGGAGGGACGACTGGGGTGCAACTAATGAAAAACTGTTTTTT

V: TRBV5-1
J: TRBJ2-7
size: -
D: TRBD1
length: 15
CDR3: CASSLGLTGAYEQYF
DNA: TGCGCCAGCAGCTTGGGACTCACAGGGGCCTACGAGCAGTACTTC

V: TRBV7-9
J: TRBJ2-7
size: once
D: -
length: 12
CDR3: CASSLVAYEQYF
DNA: TGTGCCAGCAGCTTAGTGGCTTACGAGCAGTACTTC

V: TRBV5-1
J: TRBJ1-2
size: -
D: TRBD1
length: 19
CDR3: CASSLLNSGQGTDVDGYTF
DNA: TGCGCCAGCAGCCTACTTAATTCGGGACAGGGGACGGATGTCGATGGCTACACCTTC

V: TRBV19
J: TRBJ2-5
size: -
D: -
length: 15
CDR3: CASSVGWDFQETQYF
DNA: TGTGCCAGTAGTGTCGGCTGGGACTTCCAAGAGACCCAGTACTTC

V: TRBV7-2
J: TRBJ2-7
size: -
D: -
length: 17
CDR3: CASSLAGTPRVLHEQYF
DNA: TGTGCCAGCAGCTTAGCGGGTACTCCCAGGGTCCTGCACGAGCAGTACTTC

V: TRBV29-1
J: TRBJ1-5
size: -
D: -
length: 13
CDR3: CSVEAGSNQPQHF
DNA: TGCAGCGTTGAAGCCGGGAGCAATCAGCCCCAGCATTTT

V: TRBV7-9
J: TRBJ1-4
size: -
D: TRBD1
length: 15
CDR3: CASSPRTGHNEKLFF
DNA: TGTGCCAGCAGCCCACGGACAGGGCATAATGAAAAACTGTTTTTT

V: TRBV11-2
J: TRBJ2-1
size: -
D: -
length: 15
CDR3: CASSLAPTGVNEQFF
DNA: TGTGCCAGCAGCTTAGCCCCCACCGGGGTCAATGAGCAGTTCTTC

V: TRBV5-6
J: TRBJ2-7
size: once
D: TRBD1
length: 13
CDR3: CASSSGQGYEQYF
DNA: TGTGCCAGCAGTTCCGGACAGGGCTACGAGCAGTACTTC

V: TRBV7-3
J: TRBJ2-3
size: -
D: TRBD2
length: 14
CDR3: CASSLGTREDTQYF
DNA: TGTGCCAGCAGCTTGGGGACTAGGGAGGATACGCAGTATTTT

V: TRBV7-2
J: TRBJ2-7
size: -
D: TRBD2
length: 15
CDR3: CASSSTRGGYYEQYF
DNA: TGTGCCAGCAGCTCGACGCGGGGGGGCTACTACGAGCAGTACTTC

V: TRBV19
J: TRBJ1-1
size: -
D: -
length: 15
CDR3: CATSRAGDMNTEAFF
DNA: TGTGCCACCTCCAGGGCAGGAGATATGAACACTGAAGCTTTCTTT

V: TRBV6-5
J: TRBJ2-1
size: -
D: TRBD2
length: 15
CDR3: CASRTGSGGYNEQFF
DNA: TGTGCCAGCCGCACAGGGAGCGGGGGATACAATGAGCAGTTCTTC

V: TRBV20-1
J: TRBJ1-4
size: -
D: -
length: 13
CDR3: CSASHPTGKKLFF
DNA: TGCAGTGCTAGTCATCCCACAGGGAAAAAACTGTTTTTT

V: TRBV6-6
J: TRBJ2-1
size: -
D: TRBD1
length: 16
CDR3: CASSRSDRGSYNEQFF
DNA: TGTGCCAGCAGTCGATCGGACAGGGGCTCCTACAATGAGCAGTTCTTC

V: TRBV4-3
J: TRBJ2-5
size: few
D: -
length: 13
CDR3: CASSQVTQETQYF
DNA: TGCGCCAGCAGCCAAGTCACACAAGAGACCCAGTACTTC

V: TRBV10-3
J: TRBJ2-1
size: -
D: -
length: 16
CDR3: CAISESGVGLYNEQFF
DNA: TGTGCCATCAGTGAGTCCGGGGTAGGGTTATACAATGAGCAGTTCTTC

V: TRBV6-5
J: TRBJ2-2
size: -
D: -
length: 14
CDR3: CASSYGGITGELFF
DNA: TGTGCCAGCAGTTACGGGGGGATTACCGGGGAGCTGTTTTTT

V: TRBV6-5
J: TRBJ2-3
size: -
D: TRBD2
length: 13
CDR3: CATRTSGGDTQYF
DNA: TGTGCCACCCGGACTAGCGGGGGCGATACGCAGTATTTT

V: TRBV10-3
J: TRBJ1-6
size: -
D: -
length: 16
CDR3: CAISEETYSYNSPLHF
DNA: TGTGCCATCAGTGAGGAGACTTACTCCTATAATTCACCCCTCCACTTT

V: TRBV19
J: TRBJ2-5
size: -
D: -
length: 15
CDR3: CASSIGQGGRETQYF
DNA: TGTGCCAGTAGTATTGGGCAGGGAGGCAGGGAGACCCAGTACTTC

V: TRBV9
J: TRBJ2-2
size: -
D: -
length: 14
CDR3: CASSVVSTTGELFF
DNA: TGTGCCAGCAGCGTAGTAAGCACCACCGGGGAGCTGTTTTTT

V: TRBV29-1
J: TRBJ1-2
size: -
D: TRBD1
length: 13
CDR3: CSVGDRGNYGYTF
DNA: TGCAGCGTTGGAGACAGGGGTAACTATGGCTACACCTTC

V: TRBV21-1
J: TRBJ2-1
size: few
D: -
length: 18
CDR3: CASSKAPAGGPYYNEQFF
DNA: TGTGCCAGCAGCAAAGCCCCAGCGGGGGGGCCCTACTACAATGAGCAGTTCTTC

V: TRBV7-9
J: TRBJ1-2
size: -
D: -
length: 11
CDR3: CASSRGVGYTF
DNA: TGTGCCAGCAGCCGCGGAGTTGGCTACACCTTC

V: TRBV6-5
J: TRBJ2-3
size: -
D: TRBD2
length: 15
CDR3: CASRVSGGAPDTQYF
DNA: TGTGCCAGCAGAGTTAGCGGGGGGGCCCCGGATACGCAGTATTTT

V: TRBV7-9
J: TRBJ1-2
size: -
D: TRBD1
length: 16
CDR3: CASSLDLWDSRYGYTF
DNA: TGTGCCAGCAGCTTAGATCTCTGGGACAGCCGCTATGGCTACACCTTC

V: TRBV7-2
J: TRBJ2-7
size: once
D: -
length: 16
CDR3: CASSLGSGLRGYEQYF
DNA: TGTGCCAGCAGCTTAGGGTCCGGGCTACGCGGGTACGAGCAGTACTTC

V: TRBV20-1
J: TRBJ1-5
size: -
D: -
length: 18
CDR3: CSASLGGAVVGGNQPQHF
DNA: TGCAGTGCTAGTCTGGGGGGAGCTGTGGTAGGCGGCAATCAGCCCCAGCATTTT

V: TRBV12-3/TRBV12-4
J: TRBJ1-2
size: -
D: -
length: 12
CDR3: CASSPGIDGYTF
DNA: TGTGCCAGCAGTCCAGGGATCGATGGCTACACCTTC

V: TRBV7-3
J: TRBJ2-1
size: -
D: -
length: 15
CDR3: CASSDLGGAYNEQFF
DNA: TGTGCCAGCAGCGACCTAGGCGGGGCCTACAATGAGCAGTTCTTC

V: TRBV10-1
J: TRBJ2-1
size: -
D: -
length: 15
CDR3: CASSESGGGRNEQFF
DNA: TGCGCCAGCAGTGAGTCTGGGGGGGGGCGCAATGAGCAGTTCTTC

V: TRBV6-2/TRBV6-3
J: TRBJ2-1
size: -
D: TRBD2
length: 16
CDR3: CASSYLAGSSYNEQFF
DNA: TGTGCCAGCAGTTACCTAGCGGGGAGCTCCTACAATGAGCAGTTCTTC

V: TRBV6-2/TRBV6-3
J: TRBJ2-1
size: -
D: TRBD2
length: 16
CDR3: CASSSTLAGNYNEQFF
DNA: TGTGCCAGCAGTTCGACTCTAGCGGGGAATTACAATGAGCAGTTCTTC

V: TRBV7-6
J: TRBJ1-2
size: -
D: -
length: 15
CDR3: CASSSEGGEGYGYTF
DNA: TGTGCCAGCAGCTCCGAGGGCGGGGAGGGGTATGGCTACACCTTC

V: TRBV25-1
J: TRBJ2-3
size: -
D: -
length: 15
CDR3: CASSESRGPLDTQYF
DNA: TGTGCCAGCAGTGAATCGCGGGGGCCCCTAGATACGCAGTATTTT

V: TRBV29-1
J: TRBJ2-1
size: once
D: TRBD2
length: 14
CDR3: CSVFSSSGYNEQFF
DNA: TGCAGCGTTTTTTCGTCTAGCGGATACAATGAGCAGTTCTTC

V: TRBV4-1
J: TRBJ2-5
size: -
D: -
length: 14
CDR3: CASSPRTDQETQYF
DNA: TGCGCCAGCAGCCCGCGAACAGATCAAGAGACCCAGTACTTC

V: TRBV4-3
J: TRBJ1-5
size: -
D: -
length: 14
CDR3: CASSQGFSDQPQHF
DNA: TGCGCCAGCAGCCAAGGTTTTTCAGATCAGCCCCAGCATTTT

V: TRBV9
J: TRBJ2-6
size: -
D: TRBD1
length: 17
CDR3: CASSVSTGTQGANVLTF
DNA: TGTGCCAGCAGCGTCTCGACAGGGACCCAAGGGGCCAACGTCCTGACTTTC

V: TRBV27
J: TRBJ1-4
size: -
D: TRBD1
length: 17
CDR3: CASSKDRGRATNEKLFF
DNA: TGTGCCAGCAGTAAAGACAGGGGGCGAGCAACTAATGAAAAACTGTTTTTT

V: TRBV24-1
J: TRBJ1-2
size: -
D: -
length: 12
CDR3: CATPSRDYGYTF
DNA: TGTGCCACCCCATCGCGGGACTATGGCTACACCTTC

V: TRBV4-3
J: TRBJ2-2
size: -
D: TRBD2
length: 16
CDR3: CASSQDAGVNTGELFF
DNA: TGCGCCAGCAGCCAAGACGCGGGGGTGAACACCGGGGAGCTGTTTTTT

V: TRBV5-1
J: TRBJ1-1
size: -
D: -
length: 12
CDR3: CASSLGGGRAFF
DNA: TGCGCCAGCAGCTTGGGGGGGGGCCGAGCTTTCTTT

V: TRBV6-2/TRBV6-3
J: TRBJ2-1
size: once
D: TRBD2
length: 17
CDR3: CASSLTTASGDYNEQFF
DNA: TGTGCCAGCAGCCTAACGACAGCTAGCGGGGATTACAATGAGCAGTTCTTC

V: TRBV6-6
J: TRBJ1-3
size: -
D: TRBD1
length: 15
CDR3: CASRETGGSGNTIYF
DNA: TGTGCCAGCAGAGAAACAGGGGGCTCTGGAAACACCATATATTTT

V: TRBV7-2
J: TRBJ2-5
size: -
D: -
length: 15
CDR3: CASSFRHRVTETQYF
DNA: TGTGCCAGCAGTTTTCGTCACAGGGTCACGGAGACCCAGTACTTC

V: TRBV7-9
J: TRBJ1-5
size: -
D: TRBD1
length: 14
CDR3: CASSSLGQGKPQHF
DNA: TGTGCCAGCAGCTCCCTCGGACAGGGCAAACCCCAGCATTTT

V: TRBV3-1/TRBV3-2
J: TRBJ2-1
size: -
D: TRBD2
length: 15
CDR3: CASSLGLAGGYEQFF
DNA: TGTGCCAGCAGCCTGGGACTAGCGGGGGGGTATGAGCAGTTCTTC

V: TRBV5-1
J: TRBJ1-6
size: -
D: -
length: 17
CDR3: CASSLGGQRSYNSPLHF
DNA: TGCGCCAGCAGCTTGGGAGGACAGAGATCTTATAATTCACCCCTCCACTTT

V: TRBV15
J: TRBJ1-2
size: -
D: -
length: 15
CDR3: CATSRVLQGRYGYTF
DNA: TGTGCCACCAGCAGGGTCTTACAGGGCCGCTATGGCTACACCTTC

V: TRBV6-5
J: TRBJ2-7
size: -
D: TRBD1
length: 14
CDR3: CASSRRDSSYEQYF
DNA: TGTGCCAGCAGCCGCCGGGACAGCTCCTACGAGCAGTACTTC

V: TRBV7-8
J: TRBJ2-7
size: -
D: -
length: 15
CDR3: CASSVSTGPSYEQYF
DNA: TGTGCCAGCAGTGTGTCGACAGGTCCTTCCTACGAGCAGTACTTC

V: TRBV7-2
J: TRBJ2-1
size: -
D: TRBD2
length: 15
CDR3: CASLLGLAGDGEQFF
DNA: TGTGCCAGCCTCTTAGGACTAGCGGGGGATGGTGAGCAGTTCTTC

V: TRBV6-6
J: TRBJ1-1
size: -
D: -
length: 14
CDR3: CASSSGSMYTEAFF
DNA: TGTGCCAGCAGTTCAGGGTCAATGTACACTGAAGCTTTCTTT

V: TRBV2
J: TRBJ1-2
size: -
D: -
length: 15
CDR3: CASSLWTGGNYGYTF
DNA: TGTGCCAGCAGTCTTTGGACGGGGGGTAACTATGGCTACACCTTC

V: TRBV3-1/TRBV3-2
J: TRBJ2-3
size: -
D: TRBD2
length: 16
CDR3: CASSQPTSGGDGTQYF
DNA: TGTGCCAGCAGCCAACCGACTAGCGGGGGGGACGGCACGCAGTATTTT

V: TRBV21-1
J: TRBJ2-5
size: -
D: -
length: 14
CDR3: CASSKNPGKETQYF
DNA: TGTGCCAGCAGCAAGAATCCGGGGAAGGAGACCCAGTACTTC